A single sample is the source of the 30 T cell receptor beta chains below, sequenced in a study of T cell changes during pregnancy in multiple sclerosis. Sequenced by immunoSEQ multiplex PCR; TCRdb stores in-frame clones only, minus some. This sample has approximately 57,000 clones, with around 92% found just once. The sequencing used CD4+ T cells from peripheral blood mononuclear cells, collected in the second trimester of pregnancy. Receptors were obtained from a female donor with multiple sclerosis, enrolled in a pregnancy study.

Here the CDR3 reads CASSLRGEVRNTEAFF. In DNA form, the CDR3 reads TGCGCCAGCAGCCTACGAGGGGAGGTGAGGAACACTGAAGCTTTCTTT. V gene TRBV5-1 combines with J gene TRBJ1-1; tentative D call: TRBD1 (5 bases). Germline values: CDR1 SGHRS, CDR2 YFSETQ. This CDR3 has 16 residues. Trimming pared 4 bases from V and 1 base from J, leaving 17 bases between.

This clone is categorized as medium-sized. The chain recombines TRBV30 with TRBJ2-5; D is perhaps TRBD2 (7 bases). Trimming removed 4 bases from V and 5 bases from J, with 17 bases in between. The CDR3 runs to 14 residues. CDR1 is GTSNPN and CDR2 is SVGIG in the germline V gene (reference sequence). CDR3 coding DNA: TGTGCCTGGAAGAGGGGGAGGGCCTGGGAGACCCAGTACTTC. Translation: CAWKRGRAWETQYF. The whole variable domain, filled in from reference TRBV30 and TRBJ2-5, reads SQTIHQWPATLVQPVGSPLSLECTVEGTSNPNLYWYRQAAGRGLQLLFYSVGIGQISSEVPQNLSASRPQDRQFILSSKKLLLSDSGFYLCAWKRGRAWETQYFGPGTRLLVL.

CDR3 protein: CASSRGTGEHEQYF. CDR3 DNA: TGTGCCAGCAGTCGCGGGACAGGGGAACACGAGCAGTACTTC. The rearrangement uses TRBV6-5 and TRBJ2-7, with 10 nucleotides matching TRBD1. CDR1 and CDR2 (germline): MNHEY, SVGAGI. V dropped 5 bases and J dropped 5; count of bases not matched to a gene: 6. This CDR3 has 14 amino acids.

V is TRBV9 and J is TRBJ2-1, with 9 bases matching TRBD2. Germline V gene lookup returns CDR1 SGDLS and CDR2 YYNGEE. With 3 bases clipped from V and 4 bases from J, the junction kept 5 bases outside the gene matches. The CDR3 has 15 residues. CDR3 protein: CASSGQRGAYNEQFF. CDR3 bases: TGTGCCAGCAGCGGTCAGCGGGGGGCATACAATGAGCAGTTCTTC. Supplemented by reference TRBV9 and TRBJ2-1, the full variable domain reads DSGVTQTPKHLITATGQRVTLRCSPRSGDLSVYWYQQSLDQGLQFLIQYYNGEERAKGNILERFSAQQFPDLHSELNLSSLELGDSALYFCASSGQRGAYNEQFFGPGTRLTVL.

This chain joins TRBV7-2 and TRBJ1-4, with unresolved D. Germline CDR1 reads SGHTA; CDR2 reads FQGNSA. This CDR3 is built from 15 residues. The V and J ends lost 2 bases and 2 bases respectively, with 9 bases between them. The CDR3 DNA is TGTGCCAGCAGCTTATATGGTGGCACTAATGAAAAACTGTTTTTT. Translation gives CASSLYGGTNEKLFF.

In DNA form, the CDR3 reads TGTGCCACCAAAACCGGGACAGGGGAAGAGACCCAGTACTTC. It yields the protein CATKTGTGEETQYF. V gene TRBV15 combines with J gene TRBJ2-5; 10 bases align to TRBD1. In germline, CDR1 is LNHNV, CDR2 YYDKDF (reference sequence). V was pared by 7 bases and J by 3 bases, with 5 bases of the junction left unmatched. The CDR3 sequence is 14 residues long.

The V call is TRBV7-8, the J call TRBJ1-4; tentatively, D is TRBD1 (5 bases). Deletions cut 5 bases from V and 0 bases from J, with 13 bases between. Germline CDR1 SGHVS, CDR2 FQNEAQ. The length of the CDR3 is 16 residues. CDR3 coding DNA: TGTGCCAGCAGCCCTGGGCAGGGCACAACTAATGAAAAACTGTTTTTT. This gives the protein CASSPGQGTTNEKLFF.

There are a few counts of this clone. This rearrangement joins TRBV29-1 to TRBJ1-1; no clear D gene. The V and J ends lost 2 bases and 1 base respectively, with 5 bases between them. This CDR3 spans 12 amino acids. Germline CDR1 SQVTM, CDR2 ANQGSEA. The CDR3 bases are TGCAGCGTTGAACAGTCGAACACTGAAGCTTTCTTT. The encoded protein is CSVEQSNTEAFF.

This chain links TRBV30 with TRBJ1-6, with 8 positions matching TRBD1. The CDR3 length is 15 residues. CDR1 is GTSNPN, CDR2 SVGIG, per germline (reference sequence). V shed 2 bases and J 6 bases; nucleotides not matched to a gene: 6. The CDR3 loop reads CAWSTRTGRNSPLHF. CDR3 nucleotides: TGTGCCTGGAGTACGCGGACAGGGCGTAATTCACCCCTCCACTTT.

This sequence joins TRBV11-3 and TRBJ1-2; TRBD1 agrees at 7 bases. The CDR3 is 14 residues long. J gave up 7 bases and V 5 bases, and 10 bases lay outside the gene matches. Germline V gene data show CDR1 as SGHNT and CDR2 as YENEEA. CDR3: CASSHRGKRGGYTF. The CDR3 coding sequence is TGTGCCAGCAGCCACAGGGGTAAAAGGGGTGGCTACACCTTC. The variable domain in full, with the rest retrieved from reference TRBV11-3 and TRBJ1-2, is EAGVVQSPRYKIIEKKQPVAFWCNPISGHNTLYWYLQNLGQGPELLIRYENEEAVDDSQLPKDRFSAERLKGVDSTLKIQPAELGDSAVYLCASSHRGKRGGYTFGSGTRLTVV.

The rearrangement links TRBV2 to TRBJ2-6; 9 bases map to TRBD1. CDR1 SNHLY and CDR2 FYNNEI come from the germline V gene. This CDR3 is built from 16 residues. V gave up 4 bases and J gave up 2 bases; unmatched junction bases: 3. The chain's CDR3 is CASSATGGAGANVLTF. The CDR3, as DNA: TGTGCCAGCAGTGCCACAGGGGGCGCTGGGGCCAACGTCCTGACTTTC.

The rearrangement links TRBV19 to TRBJ2-5, with 8 nucleotides matching TRBD2. Germline lookup yields CDR1 LNHDA and CDR2 SQIVND (reference sequence). The ends lost 5 bases at V and 4 bases at J; junction bases unmatched: 15. This CDR3 is 17 amino acids long. The CDR3 DNA is TGTGCCAGTAGTTCCGCCCCGCCAGCGGGAGTTGGAGAGACCCAGTACTTC. Translation: CASSSAPPAGVGETQYF. Filled out from reference TRBV19 and TRBJ2-5, the complete variable domain reads DGGITQSPKYLFRKEGQNVTLSCEQNLNHDAMYWYRQDPGQGLRLIYYSQIVNDFQKGDIAEGYSVSREKKESFPLTVTSAQKNPTAFYLCASSSAPPAGVGETQYFGPGTRLLVL.

The chain carries TRBV19 and TRBJ1-2; 8 bases fit TRBD1. The CDR3 contains 13 residues. From germline, CDR1 is LNHDA and CDR2 SQIVND (reference sequence). J lost 4 bases, V lost 3 bases, and 1 base had no gene match. Here the CDR3 DNA reads TGTGCCAGTAGTATTGACAGGGGCTATGGCTACACCTTC. Translated, it gives CASSIDRGYGYTF. Variable domain in full (rest from reference TRBV19 and TRBJ1-2): DGGITQSPKYLFRKEGQNVTLSCEQNLNHDAMYWYRQDPGQGLRLIYYSQIVNDFQKGDIAEGYSVSREKKESFPLTVTSAQKNPTAFYLCASSIDRGYGYTFGSGTRLTVV.

This clone showed up just once. The genes are TRBV5-4 and TRBJ2-1, with TRBD2 identical over 13 bases. This CDR3 has 15 residues. Germline CDR1 SGHNT, CDR2 YYREEE (reference sequence). V lost 4 bases, J lost 6 bases, and 4 bases stayed unmatched. CDR3 region: CASSVTSGGANEQFF. CDR3 DNA sequence: TGTGCCAGCAGCGTTACTAGCGGGGGGGCCAATGAGCAGTTCTTC.

The chain links TRBV6-1 to TRBJ1-5; 7 nucleotides match TRBD1. V was pared by 9 bases and J by 2 bases, with 7 bases of the junction left unmatched. This CDR3 region has 14 residues. Per the germline V gene, CDR1 is MNHNS and CDR2 is SASEGT. For the CDR3, the DNA is TGTGCCAGTTGGACAGGCTGGGGCAATCAGCCCCAGCATTTT. Translated: CASWTGWGNQPQHF.

This chain links TRBV6-5 with TRBJ1-5; maybe TRBD1 (6 bases). Looked up from germline, CDR1 is MNHEY and CDR2 is SVGAGI. This CDR3 has 15 residues. V lost 0 bases to trimming and J lost 2 bases, with 8 bases between them. The CDR3 spells CASSYSPGGNQPQHF. In nucleotides, the CDR3 is TGTGCCAGCAGTTACTCTCCAGGGGGCAATCAGCCCCAGCATTTT.

The V call is TRBV6-1, the J call TRBJ1-2, with a weak D call TRBD1 (6 bases). Germline CDR1 is MNHNS and CDR2 is SASEGT. Deletions cut 3 bases from V and 5 bases from J, with 13 bases between. The CDR3 sequence is 14 residues long. The CDR3 sequence is CASSDSDSRYGYTF. CDR3 coding DNA: TGTGCCAGCAGTGACTCGGACAGTCGGTATGGCTACACCTTC.

This chain joins TRBV23-1 and TRBJ2-5; tentative D call: TRBD2 (6 bases). TRBV23-1 is classed as an ORF, of uncertain function. There are 14 residues in the CDR3. V dropped 8 bases and J dropped 2 bases, with 15 bases sitting between them. CDR3 protein: CASFPGLIQETQYF. The CDR3 DNA sequence: TGCGCCAGCTTCCCGGGACTCATACAAGAGACCCAGTACTTC.

The chain joins TRBV5-1 to TRBJ1-2; 9 positions match TRBD1. The V gene end was trimmed by 4 bases and the J gene end by 7 bases; junction bases not matched to a gene: 5. The germline V gene encodes CDR1 SGHRS and CDR2 YFSETQ. CDR3 length: 13 amino acids. CDR3 sequence: CASSEGTGSGYTF. CDR3 in DNA: TGCGCCAGCAGCGAAGGGACAGGGAGTGGCTACACCTTC.

The chain joins TRBV9 to TRBJ1-6; 8 positions match TRBD1. This CDR3 has 16 amino acids. Trimming cost V 0 bases and J 9 bases; bases outside gene matches: 8. Germline loops: CDR1 SGDLS, CDR2 YYNGEE. The CDR3 DNA follows: TGTGCCAGCAGCGTAGGACCCAGGACAGGGACTTCACCCCTCCACTTT. It yields the protein CASSVGPRTGTSPLHF.

V is TRBV2 and J is TRBJ1-4; TRBD1 matches at 9 bases. The CDR3 runs 16 residues. Germline V lookup: CDR1 SNHLY, CDR2 FYNNEI. V gave up 2 bases and J gave up 8 bases; unmatched junction bases: 9. CDR3 coding DNA: TGTGCCAGCAGTGAATTTGGGACAGGGATAGAAGAAAAACTGTTTTTT. It translates to CASSEFGTGIEEKLFF.

This CDR3 reads CAWSDPRFGTGIYGYTF. For the CDR3, the DNA is TGTGCCTGGAGTGACCCCCGCTTCGGGACAGGGATTTATGGCTACACCTTC. The chain links TRBV30 to TRBJ1-2; 9 bases agree with TRBD1. J was trimmed by 5 bases and V by 1 base; bases with no gene match: 14. The CDR3 is 17 residues long. Germline V lookup: CDR1 GTSNPN, CDR2 SVGIG (reference sequence).

The chain joins TRBV5-5 to TRBJ1-1; 11 nucleotides line up with TRBD1. The V segment lost 1 base and the J segment 0 bases; nucleotides outside the gene matches: 5. The length of the CDR3 is 17 residues. Per the germline V gene, CDR1 is SGHKS and CDR2 is YYEKEE (reference sequence). In DNA, the CDR3 is TGTGCCAGCAGCTTGACAAAGGACAGGGGGCTGAACACTGAAGCTTTCTTT. Its protein product is CASSLTKDRGLNTEAFF.

The rearrangement uses TRBV30 and TRBJ1-4, with D hard to call. The CDR3 loop spans 16 amino acids. V was pared by 0 bases and J by 0 bases, with 11 bases between. Germline assignment: CDR1 GTSNPN and CDR2 SVGIG (reference sequence). CDR3 nucleotides: TGTGCCTGGAGTGTACGCAGGTTAACAACTAATGAAAAACTGTTTTTT. It is translated as CAWSVRRLTTNEKLFF.

CDR3 region: CASSEVNSGGQETQYF. The CDR3 coding sequence is TGTGCCAGCAGTGAAGTTAATAGCGGGGGACAAGAGACCCAGTACTTC. The chain links TRBV2 to TRBJ2-5, with 9 bases that match TRBD2. CDR3 length: 16 amino acids. Germline V gives CDR1 SNHLY, CDR2 FYNNEI. V dropped 1 base and J dropped 2; count of bases not matched to a gene: 5.

This clone was counted a few times. The CDR3 sequence: CAWSMTGYTEAFF. As DNA, the CDR3 is TGTGCCTGGAGTATGACAGGGTATACTGAAGCTTTCTTT. The genes are TRBV30 and TRBJ1-1, with 7 bases that match TRBD1. With 2 bases clipped from V and 5 bases from J, the junction kept 5 bases outside the gene matches. Germline-derived CDR1 and CDR2 are GTSNPN and SVGIG (reference sequence). The CDR3 consists of 13 residues.

The chain uses TRBV14 and TRBJ1-2, with D possibly TRBD1 on 6 matching bases. V was trimmed by 0 bases and J by 4 bases, leaving 15 bases between them. CDR1 is SGHDN and CDR2 is FVKESK in the germline V gene. This CDR3 spans 16 amino acids. The CDR3 region is CASSQESPTGPYGYTF. The CDR3 DNA is TGTGCCAGCAGCCAAGAAAGTCCCACAGGGCCCTATGGCTACACCTTC. The entire variable domain, with the rest obtained from reference TRBV14 and TRBJ1-2, is as follows: EAGVTQFPSHSVIEKGQTVTLRCDPISGHDNLYWYRRVMGKEIKFLLHFVKESKQDESGMPNNRFLAERTGGTYSTLKVQPAELEDSGVYFCASSQESPTGPYGYTFGSGTRLTVV.

This chain's CDR3 is CASSDTRGRAPLHF. CDR3 DNA sequence: TGTGCCAGTAGTGATACCAGGGGCAGAGCACCCCTCCACTTT. V gene TRBV19 combines with J gene TRBJ1-6; D might be TRBD1 (6 bases). The CDR3 extends over 14 amino acids. Germline V gives CDR1 LNHDA, CDR2 SQIVND (reference sequence). The V end lost 5 bases, the J end lost 11 bases, and 16 bases lay between the germline ends.

This clone has only one observation. This chain joins TRBV27 and TRBJ1-5; D gene unclear. The CDR3 runs to 16 residues. CDR1 and CDR2 from the germline V gene are MNHEY and SMNVEV (reference sequence). With 5 bases removed from V and 6 bases from J, the gap between germline ends came to 20 bases. The CDR3 region has the DNA TGTGCCAGCAGTCCGAGCATTGCCAGGTATAGTCAGCCCCAGCATTTT. It codes for CASSPSIARYSQPQHF.

The rearrangement joins TRBV30 to TRBJ1-1, with TRBD1 identical over 12 bases. Trimming removed 2 bases from V and 4 bases from J; junction bases left unmatched: 11. The CDR3 is 17 residues long. Germline CDR1 is GTSNPN and CDR2 is SVGIG (reference sequence). The CDR3: CAWSSFRDRGRRTEAFF. The CDR3 DNA sequence: TGTGCCTGGAGTTCATTCCGGGACAGGGGGCGCCGCACTGAAGCTTTCTTT.